Listed below are T cell receptor beta chains from one sample, sequenced in a study of blood T cell repertoires in COVID-19. Clones were sequenced by immunoSEQ multiplex PCR, and TCRdb holds only the in-frame ones, with some missing. This sample carries just over 300,000 clones, approximately 89% of them seen once, and the ten largest clones take 1.5% to 2%. Sequenced sample: peripheral blood. All receptors come from a woman aged 25 to 39 with COVID-19, enrolled during active disease. Both conserved end residues are part of each CDR3. The D gene is left open where the match is weak. Size tells how often a clone was seen (once, few, many) or the class of an expanded clone, and some rows leave it out.

.	TRBV5-1	TRBJ2-2	TRBD1	TGCGCCAGCAGCTTGAGACCGCAGGGGGCTCAGCCGTTTAACACCGGGGAGCTGTTTTTT	CASSLRPQGAQPFNTGELFF
.	TRBV19	TRBJ2-7	.	TGTGCCAGTAGTGCGGGGCCAGGCTACGAGCAGTACTTC	CASSAGPGYEQYF
.	TRBV21-1	TRBJ1-2	.	.	CASSKVGQGTYGYTF
.	TRBV10-3	TRBJ1-1	.	TGTGCCATCAGTGAGTCGATGGGCAGGACTTTTGAAGCTTTCTTT	CAISESMGRTFEAFF
.	TRBV6-2/TRBV6-3	TRBJ1-1	.	TGTGCCAGCAGTTACTCGATGGGGGCGCCTGGTACTGAAGCTTTCTTT	CASSYSMGAPGTEAFF
.	TRBV10-1	TRBJ2-2	.	TGCGCCAGCAGTGAGTCGCCTCTATCGGACACCGGGGAGCTGTTTTTT	CASSESPLSDTGELFF
.	TRBV30	TRBJ1-1	.	TGTGCCCTGAGGCCGACCACTGAAGCTTTCTTT	CALRPTTEAFF
.	TRBV7-9	TRBJ2-5	.	TGTGCCAGCAGCTTGGCGGGACAGCAAGAGACCCAGTACTTC	CASSLAGQQETQYF
.	TRBV3-1/TRBV3-2	TRBJ2-2	.	TGTGCCAGCAGCCAGACTACCGGGGAGCTGTTTTTT	CASSQTTGELFF
.	TRBV6-2/TRBV6-3	TRBJ2-2	TRBD2	TGTGCCAGCAGTCTAGCGGGGGTAAACACCGGGGAGCTGTTTTTT	CASSLAGVNTGELFF
.	TRBV5-5	TRBJ1-4	.	TGTGCCAGCAGGACAGACGCAACTAATGAAAAACTGTTTTTT	CASRTDATNEKLFF
.	TRBV6-1	TRBJ2-1	TRBD1	TGTGCCAGCAGTGAAGTATTGGGGACAGGGGGCGGTGAGCAGTTCTTC	CASSEVLGTGGGEQFF
once	TRBV24-1	TRBJ2-5	.	TGTGCCACCAGAAGTAGCGATCCCCAAGAGACCCAGTACTTC	CATRSSDPQETQYF
.	TRBV5-4	TRBJ2-7	.	TGTGCCAGCAGCAGAGGGGGCGGGGTCTACGAGCAGTACTTC	CASSRGGGVYEQYF
.	TRBV6-5	TRBJ1-2	.	TGTGCCAGCAGCATGGGGACAAGCCTGAATGGCTACACCTTC	CASSMGTSLNGYTF
.	TRBV27	TRBJ2-1	.	TGTGCCAGCAGTTTGGGGCACCCCTCCTACAATGAGCAGTTCTTC	CASSLGHPSYNEQFF
.	TRBV19	TRBJ2-3	TRBD2	TGTGCCAGTAGTCCGTCCCGACTAGCGGGCACAGATACGCAGTATTTT	CASSPSRLAGTDTQYF
.	TRBV3-1/TRBV3-2	TRBJ2-1	TRBD2	TGTGCCAGCAGCCAAGGTCAGCGGGGGGCCTACAATGAGCAGTTCTTC	CASSQGQRGAYNEQFF
few	TRBV5-1	TRBJ2-7	.	TGCGCCAGCAGCCCGACGGCCGGGTCCACCTACGAGCAGTACTTC	CASSPTAGSTYEQYF
.	TRBV5-3	TRBJ1-4	.	TGTGCCAGAAGCCCAGCCTTGAAACCGGGACAACGATTTCGAAGGGAAAAACTGTTTTTT	CARSPALKPGQRFRREKLFF
.	TRBV29-1	TRBJ2-2	.	TGCAGCGTGGGAGGGACAGGGGAGCTGTTTTTT	CSVGGTGELFF
once	TRBV6-2/TRBV6-3	TRBJ2-7	.	TGTGCCAGCAGTTACACGGGGAACTACGAGCAGTACTTC	CASSYTGNYEQYF
.	TRBV7-8	TRBJ1-2	.	TGTGCCAGCAGCTTAGGGGAGGGAATAGGTGGCTACACCTTC	CASSLGEGIGGYTF
.	TRBV15	TRBJ1-4	.	TGTGCCACCAGCAACTCCGCCGCCCTTAATGAAAAACTGTTTTTT	CATSNSAALNEKLFF
.	TRBV2	TRBJ2-3	.	TGTGCCAGCCGGGGTTTCGGCACAGATACGCAGTATTTT	CASRGFGTDTQYF
.	TRBV6-5	TRBJ2-1	.	TGTGCCAGCAGACCGCAGGGGTTCACCTACAATGAGCAGTTCTTC	CASRPQGFTYNEQFF
.	TRBV28	TRBJ1-5	.	TGTGCCAGCAGCGACAGCTATAGCAATCAGCCCCAGCATTTT	CASSDSYSNQPQHF
.	TRBV18	TRBJ2-2	TRBD1	TGTGCCAGCTCACCGGAAGTCCAGGGGGCGACCGGGGAGCTGTTTTTT	CASSPEVQGATGELFF
.	TRBV7-6	TRBJ1-1	.	TGTGCCAGCAGCGCCGACAGGCTTATCAACCCGTGGACTGAAGCTTTCTTT	CASSADRLINPWTEAFF
.	TRBV2	TRBJ2-3	TRBD2	TGTGCCACTAAAAGCGGGGGAAACACAGATACGCAGTATTTT	CATKSGGNTDTQYF
.	TRBV27	TRBJ1-2	.	TGTGCCAGCAGTTGGTCGGTGGGGACATCTAACTATGGCTACACCTTC	CASSWSVGTSNYGYTF
.	TRBV5-1	TRBJ1-1	TRBD1	TGCGCCAGCAGCCGGACAGGGTTGAACACTGAAGCTTTCTTT	CASSRTGLNTEAFF
.	TRBV13	TRBJ1-1	.	TGTGCCAGCAGCACGCAACAGGGCCAGAACACTGAAGCTTTCTTT	CASSTQQGQNTEAFF
.	TRBV29-1	TRBJ2-3	.	TGCAGCGATACAGGGGCGGGAAATACGCAGTATTTT	CSDTGAGNTQYF
.	TRBV28	TRBJ1-5	.	TGTGCCAGCAGTTTATTTTCCCAGGGAAGGGTGGGCCTGGGCAATCAGCCCCAGCATTTT	CASSLFSQGRVGLGNQPQHF
.	TRBV6-2/TRBV6-3	TRBJ1-2	.	TGTGCCAGCAGTGCGGGCCTCCTCTATGGCTACACCTTC	CASSAGLLYGYTF
.	TRBV27	TRBJ2-7	TRBD1	TGTGCCAGCAGTCCCTCGGGACAGGGGGTCTTCTACGAGCAGTACTTC	CASSPSGQGVFYEQYF
.	TRBV6-1	TRBJ2-5	.	TGTGCCAGCAGTGAAAATCACCTACAAGAGACCCAGTACTTC	CASSENHLQETQYF
.	TRBV4-2	TRBJ2-5	.	TGTGCCAGCAGCCAAGGGGAGGGGGTCCAGTACTTC	CASSQGEGVQYF
once	TRBV2	TRBJ2-3	TRBD2	TGTGCCAGCAGCAGACTAGCGGGGGTTCCAGATACGCAGTATTTT	CASSRLAGVPDTQYF
.	TRBV4-1	TRBJ2-5	TRBD2	TGCGCCAGCAGCCAAGACCCAGCGGGGGGGGTACGAGAGACCCAGTACTTC	CASSQDPAGGVRETQYF
.	TRBV5-1	TRBJ1-2	.	TGCGCCAGCAGCCCCGAAGGCAGGGCCCGCTATGGCTACACCTTC	CASSPEGRARYGYTF
.	TRBV9	TRBJ1-1	.	TGTGCCAGCAGCTTAGGGCCTGACAGCTATTACACTGAAGCTTTCTTT	CASSLGPDSYYTEAFF
.	TRBV6-4	TRBJ2-5	TRBD1	TGTGCCAGCTCCCGGGACAGGGGAGAGACCCAGTACTTC	CASSRDRGETQYF
.	TRBV6-5	TRBJ1-4	TRBD1	TGTGCCAGCAGTACGCGGGACAGTGGGGAAAAACTGTTTTTT	CASSTRDSGEKLFF
.	TRBV28	TRBJ1-6	.	TGTGCAAGCAGTTTTGGGGACACTTATAATTCACCCCTCCACTTT	CASSFGDTYNSPLHF
.	TRBV19	TRBJ1-1	TRBD1	TGTGCCAGTAGGAGGGGGCGCACTGAAGCTTTCTTT	CASRRGRTEAFF
.	TRBV11-3	TRBJ1-4	.	TGTGCCAGCAGCCCCCGGGGCCCGGAGGGTGAAAAACTGTTTTTT	CASSPRGPEGEKLFF
.	TRBV7-9	TRBJ1-1	.	TGTGCCAGCAGCTTAGGGCGGGGTGCGTACACTGAAGCTTTCTTT	CASSLGRGAYTEAFF
.	TRBV19	TRBJ2-5	TRBD1	TGTGCCAGTAGACGGGGCAGGGGACAGCGGGAGACCCAGTACTTC	CASRRGRGQRETQYF
.	TRBV7-3	TRBJ2-2	TRBD1	TGTGCCAGCAGTCCCAGCGAATTAACAGGGGTGTACACCGGGGAGCTGTTTTTT	CASSPSELTGVYTGELFF